One sample yielded the 2 T cell receptor beta chains listed below, sequenced in a study of blood T cell repertoires in COVID-19. Clones were read by immunoSEQ multiplex PCR, and TCRdb kept only the in-frame ones, dropping some. Of a few hundred thousand clones in the sample, about 86% were seen once. The material sequenced was PBMCs or T cells enriched from blood (not recorded which). These receptors originate from a man aged 30-40 years with acute COVID-19.

Here the CDR3 reads CASSPLFMKKSSPLHF. The CDR3 DNA sequence: TGTGCCAGCAGTCCTCTATTCATGAAAAAGAGTTCACCCCTCCACTTT. J is TRBJ1-6 and V is TRBV27, with D unresolved. Trimming took off 5 bases at V and 9 bases at J, with 20 bases between the two ends. Germline CDR1 and CDR2: MNHEY and SMNVEV (reference sequence). CDR3 size: 16 residues.

The chain's CDR3 is CASSFADRGTEAFF. DNA for the CDR3: TGTGCCAGCAGCTTCGCGGACAGGGGCACTGAAGCTTTCTTT. The V call is TRBV5-6, the J call TRBJ1-1; 9 bases line up with TRBD1. Germline V gene sequence: CDR1 SGHDT, CDR2 YYEEEE. The CDR3 spans 14 residues. Trimming removed 2 bases from V and 4 bases from J; junction bases left unmatched: 3.